This T cell receptor (beta chain) was captured by sequencing in a study of cytomegalovirus exposure and HLA in healthy donors. Study-level findings and limits: Presence/absence analyses supposed approximately even sequencing depth among donors. Earlier analysis yielded a pattern in which most TCR beta V segments were productive about 90% or about 30% of the time. An analysis was carried out at a later point. It showed that HLA-associated TCR beta chains were more clonally expanded than equally common non-associated chains.

Donors had nominal health at sampling but likely had unrecorded immune exposures. In germline, CDR1 is SGHDT, CDR2 YYEEEE. Trimming left V 0 bases short and J 4 bases short, with 11 bases between. The CDR3 runs 15 residues. Primers included in the PCR were 60 Vbeta and 13 Jbeta primers. Profiling relied on immunoSEQ multiplex PCR, and the TCRdb table lists in-frame clones only, not all of them. This sample has 64,000 or so clones, with about 85% found just once. Regarding this clone: What it binds is not known.

The rearrangement uses TRBV5-6 and TRBJ1-3, with D maybe TRBD1 (5 bases). The clonotype comes from a female donor in good health and CMV-seronegative. Sequencing was done on a sample of PBMCs. The CDR3 DNA follows: TGTGCCAGCAGCTTGGTCGGACAATTCGGAAACACCATATATTTT. Protein product: CASSLVGQFGNTIYF.